This TCR beta chain is drawn from a study of tumor-infiltrating lymphocytes in primary liver carcinoma. A word on this clonotype: What it recognizes is unknown. Germline and junction disagree at one end, which may indicate a read error.

Scientists recovered RNA and DNA together from around 20-30 mg of unsorted bulk tissue. TCR beta cDNA came from about 450 ng total RNA, primed with a constant-region primer. Construction of TCR beta libraries relied on three successive nested multiplex PCR rounds employing slightly modified ARM-PCR. TCRdb passed the multiplex PCR reads through MiXCR, listing each CDR3 protein once. The data contain tens of thousands of distinct CDR3 sequences, 60% to 85% of them seen just once; the ten biggest clones take up 30% to 45%. Overall study results and limits: A significantly higher top-250-clone fraction was recorded for tumors than for blood (p = 0.039).

Sequencing was performed on liver tumor tissue from sampling region 4. The subset was: tumor region T4, right-lateral pole. The TCR sequence derives from a woman aged 25-40 years with primary liver carcinoma and hepatitis B virus infection.

CDR3 sequence: CASSRSHNSPLHF. In DNA, the CDR3 is TGTGCCAGCAGCCGATCCCATAATTCGCCCCTCCACTTT. This chain joins TRBV16 and TRBJ1-6; D remains ambiguous. The CDR3 extends over 13 amino acids. Germline-derived CDR1 and CDR2 are KGHSY and FQNENV.